These 2 T cell receptor beta chains share one sample of origin, sequenced in a study of monozygotic twins with inflammatory bowel disease. From its re-call of the 5' RACE reads, TCRdb lists each CDR3 protein once, without DNA. Here the sample table reports fewer than 550,000 distinct CDR3 sequences. The sequencing input was blood. The receptors were sampled from a human donor with ulcerative colitis or Crohn's disease, or a healthy co-twin of an affected twin (not recorded which).

V is TRBV29-1 and J is TRBJ1-1. The CDR3 has 13 residues. The germline V gene has CDR1 SQVTM and CDR2 ANQGSEA. This CDR3 is CSVEEDQNTEAFF. Drawing the rest from reference TRBV29-1 and TRBJ1-1, the complete variable domain is SAVISQKPSRDICQRGTSLTIQCQVDSQVTMMFWYRQQPGQSLTLIATANQGSEATYESGFVIDKFPISRPNLTFSTLTVSNMSPEDSSIYLCSVEEDQNTEAFFGQGTRLTVV.

The chain joins TRBV5-4 to TRBJ2-1; the D gene TCRdb calls, TRBD1, cannot be checked with no DNA. The CDR3 has 14 amino acids. The V gene's germline CDR1 is SGHNT and CDR2 YYREEE (reference sequence). The CDR3 region is CASNDQGSYNEQFF.